These 25 T cell receptor beta chains were all obtained from the same sample, sequenced in a study of blood T cell repertoires in COVID-19 (dated by TCRdb to 2020 to 2022). The protocol used for the library was the immunoSEQ multiplex PCR assay. Held by TCRdb, this immuneACCESS table contains in-frame sequences only and omits some clones. Under half of the omission traces to an unresolved V gene where checked; the cause of the rest is unknown. For this sample there are roughly 160,000 clones; about 86% appear just once. Jointly, the top ten make up roughly 8% of the sample. Sequencing input: peripheral blood. The receptor source for this set is a man aged 55 to 69 with acute or convalescent COVID-19.

This chain connects TRBV24-1 to TRBJ2-7; 7 bases fit TRBD2. In germline, CDR1 is KGHDR, CDR2 SFDVKD. The J segment lost 8 bases and the V segment lost 4 bases, leaving 7 bases of the junction unmatched. This CDR3 has 13 amino acids. CDR3 nucleotide sequence: TGTGCCACCAGTGACAGACTAGCTAACAAGCAGTACTTC. It translates to CATSDRLANKQYF.

The chain combines TRBV7-3 with TRBJ2-1; TRBD2 matches 14 bases. Germline CDR1 is SGHTA and CDR2 is FQGTGA. With V trimmed by 2 bases and J by 7 bases, 4 bases remained unmatched. The CDR3 loop spans 16 amino acids. This CDR3 reads CASSLGRTSGRNEQFF. CDR3 coding DNA: TGTGCCAGCAGCTTAGGGAGGACTAGCGGGAGGAATGAGCAGTTCTTC.

V usage is TRBV5-1 and J usage is TRBJ1-1; possible D gene TRBD1, 6 bases. The germline V and J ends were trimmed by 0 bases and 5 bases, with 20 bases remaining between them. CDR3 length equals 17 residues. The germline V gene has CDR1 SGHRS and CDR2 YFSETQ. CDR3: CASSLARRGGMGTEAFF. CDR3 sequence (DNA): TGCGCCAGCAGCTTGGCCCGTCGGGGGGGCATGGGGACTGAAGCTTTCTTT.

The gene calls are TRBV9 and TRBJ1-2, with D possibly being TRBD1 (6 bases). The CDR3 runs 15 residues. CDR1 is SGDLS and CDR2 is YYNGEE in the germline V gene. The germline V and J ends were trimmed by 1 base and 0 bases, with 10 bases remaining between them. The CDR3 reads CASSVQGLPNYGYTF. The CDR3, as DNA: TGTGCCAGCAGCGTACAGGGGCTACCTAACTATGGCTACACCTTC.

The chain combines TRBV2 with TRBJ2-3, with 9 bases matching TRBD2. After removal of 7 bases from V and 6 bases from J, the junction contained 8 bases not matched to a gene. Germline CDR1 is SNHLY and CDR2 is FYNNEI. This CDR3 spans 14 amino acids. CDR3 DNA sequence: TGTGCCAGCAAGGCACTAGCGGGTGGCGATACGCAGTATTTT. Amino acid sequence: CASKALAGGDTQYF.

The gene calls are TRBV7-8 and TRBJ2-1, with D possibly matching TRBD2 (5 bases). The germline V gene has CDR1 SGHVS and CDR2 FQNEAQ. The V gene lost 4 bases and the J gene lost 1 base, with 26 bases spanning the gap. The CDR3 is made up of 20 amino acids. This chain's CDR3 is CASSSRGTRVVGPSYNEQFF. CDR3 DNA sequence: TGTGCCAGCAGCTCCCGCGGCACGAGGGTGGTCGGTCCGTCCTACAATGAGCAGTTCTTC.

The CDR3 DNA reads as TGTGCTAGTGGTCAAGACGGAGTTCTTCAGGGCTACACCTTC. Amino acid sequence: CASGQDGVLQGYTF. The chain employs TRBV12-5 and TRBJ1-2; D gene uncertain. Trimming took off 5 bases at V and 8 bases at J, with 18 bases between the two ends. This CDR3 is 14 amino acids long. Germline loops: CDR1 LGHNT, CDR2 FRNRAP.

This clone was counted once. This CDR3 reads CASSYSGGVKFF. The CDR3 coding sequence is TGTGCCAGCAGTTACTCAGGGGGAGTGAAGTTCTTC. This chain connects TRBV6-2 or TRBV6-3 to TRBJ2-1, with D possibly TRBD1 on 6 matching bases. Germline lookup yields CDR1 MNHEY and CDR2 SVGEGT. The V and J ends lost 0 bases and 14 bases respectively, with 11 bases between them. This CDR3 is built from 12 residues.

The V gene is TRBV6-4, the J gene TRBJ2-3; D is unresolved. This CDR3 is built from 16 residues. Trimming cost V 3 bases and J 0 bases, with 13 bases left between them. The germline V gene has CDR1 MRHNA and CDR2 SNTAGT. CDR3 bases: TGTGCCAGCAGTGAGCGTGGCGGCTATAGCACAGATACGCAGTATTTT. Protein: CASSERGGYSTDTQYF.

The chain joins TRBV6-4 to TRBJ1-4; the match to TRBD1 covers 8 bases. The V and J ends lost 7 bases and 7 bases, in that order; junction bases with no gene match: 8. The CDR3 spans 14 residues. Germline values: CDR1 MRHNA, CDR2 SNTAGT. The CDR3 nucleotides are TGTGCCAGCAATCCAGGGGGCGGGAGTGAAAAACTGTTTTTT. Amino acid sequence: CASNPGGGSEKLFF.

The chain is built from TRBV28 and TRBJ2-1, with 10 bases identical to TRBD2. Germline V gene data show CDR1 as MDHEN and CDR2 as SYDVKM. CDR3 length: 14 residues. Trimming at V came to 4 bases and at J to 6 bases, leaving 3 bases not matched to a gene. The CDR3 here is CASSSLAGANEQFF. The CDR3 DNA sequence: TGTGCCAGCAGTTCGCTAGCGGGAGCCAATGAGCAGTTCTTC.

This clone was recorded once. CDR3 sequence: CASSSRQWTGSYEQYF. The CDR3 DNA is TGTGCCAGCAGCTCCCGTCAATGGACAGGGTCCTACGAGCAGTACTTC. The chain links TRBV11-2 to TRBJ2-7; 8 nucleotides line up with TRBD1. The CDR3 consists of 16 residues. V gave up 4 bases and J gave up 1 base; unmatched junction bases: 9. CDR1 and CDR2 from the germline V gene are SGHAT and FQNNGV.

The rearrangement links TRBV27 to TRBJ2-7, with 13 bases that match TRBD2. CDR1 MNHEY and CDR2 SMNVEV come from the germline V gene (reference sequence). Trimming took 5 bases from V and 3 from J; bases not matched to a gene: 1. This CDR3 spans 14 amino acids. The CDR3 loop reads CASSRTSGSYEQYF. In DNA form, the CDR3 reads TGTGCCAGCAGTCGGACTAGCGGGAGCTACGAGCAGTACTTC.

This clone was seen a single time. This sequence joins TRBV27 and TRBJ1-5; 12 nucleotides line up with TRBD1. The CDR3 is 18 residues long. Germline CDR1 MNHEY, CDR2 SMNVEV (reference sequence). V was pared by 6 bases and J by 9 bases, with 18 bases of the junction left unmatched. The DNA of the CDR3 is TGTGCCAGCAGACCCGGGACAGGGGGCAACCCCGGGGTAAGGCCCCAGCATTTT. Its translation is CASRPGTGGNPGVRPQHF.

This clone has just a few counts. The rearrangement uses TRBV30 and TRBJ1-4; the D gene is possibly TRBD1 (6 bases). Between the trimmed V and J ends, which lost 4 bases and 2 bases, there was a span of 11 bases. CDR3 size: 14 residues. CDR1 GTSNPN and CDR2 SVGIG come from the germline V gene (reference sequence). The CDR3 DNA sequence: TGTGCCTGGACCGGGGGGGCCACTAATGAAAAACTGTTTTTT. Translating gives CAWTGGATNEKLFF.

V and J are TRBV5-1 and TRBJ1-1, with 7 bases aligning to TRBD1. The CDR3 covers 13 residues. Germline V gives CDR1 SGHRS, CDR2 YFSETQ. Unmatched junction bases numbered 6, after V lost 4 bases and J lost 6 bases. The CDR3 DNA sequence: TGCGCCAGCAGCGTAGGGACAGCAGCTGAAGCTTTCTTT. Amino acid sequence: CASSVGTAAEAFF.

This sequence joins TRBV28 and TRBJ1-5, with D maybe TRBD1 (5 bases). The length of the CDR3 is 15 residues. V was trimmed by 3 bases and J by 1 base, leaving 10 bases between them. Germline V CDR1 and CDR2: MDHEN, SYDVKM. The CDR3 here is CASSLVGASNQPQHF. The DNA for the CDR3 is TGTGCCAGCAGTTTGGTAGGGGCAAGCAATCAGCCCCAGCATTTT.

The CDR3 here is CASSPDRVVDTEAFF. The DNA for the CDR3 is TGCGCCAGCAGCCCGGACAGGGTCGTGGACACTGAAGCTTTCTTT. This chain uses TRBV5-1 with TRBJ1-1; the match to TRBD1 covers 8 bases. The ends lost 4 bases at V and 3 bases at J; junction bases unmatched: 8. The CDR3 has 15 amino acids. The germline V gene encodes CDR1 SGHRS and CDR2 YFSETQ.

The V gene is TRBV19, the J gene TRBJ1-1; 11 nucleotides match TRBD1. Trimming removed 7 bases from V and 0 bases from J; junction bases left unmatched: 4. The CDR3 length is 15 residues. Looked up from germline, CDR1 is LNHDA and CDR2 is SQIVND (reference sequence). The CDR3 region has the DNA TGTGCCAGTATCAGGACAGGGGGCCTGAACACTGAAGCTTTCTTT. As protein: CASIRTGGLNTEAFF.

The genes are TRBV5-1 and TRBJ2-7; 14 bases match TRBD2. The CDR3 runs to 16 residues. The V and J ends lost 2 bases and 0 bases, in that order; junction bases with no gene match: 1. Germline values: CDR1 SGHRS, CDR2 YFSETQ. The CDR3 here is CASSFGTSGSSYEQYF. CDR3 in DNA: TGCGCCAGCAGCTTTGGGACTAGCGGGAGCTCCTACGAGCAGTACTTC.

The rearrangement joins TRBV6-4 to TRBJ1-1; perhaps TRBD1 as D (6 bases). The V gene's germline CDR1 is MRHNA and CDR2 SNTAGT. V was shortened by 6 bases and J by 4 bases, with 18 bases between the two germline ends. This CDR3 has 15 amino acids. CDR3 sequence: CASRRDRRDPTEAFF. CDR3 sequence (DNA): TGTGCCAGCAGAAGAGACAGGCGTGATCCCACTGAAGCTTTCTTT.

The gene calls are TRBV27 and TRBJ2-7, with 11 bases matching TRBD2. CDR3 size: 18 residues. Germline V lookup: CDR1 MNHEY, CDR2 SMNVEV (reference sequence). V lost 4 bases, J lost 0 bases, and 11 bases stayed unmatched. CDR3 amino acids: CASSYLGAGTSGSYEQYF. For the CDR3, the DNA is TGTGCCAGCAGTTACCTCGGGGCCGGGACTAGCGGCTCCTACGAGCAGTACTTC.

V usage is TRBV18 and J usage is TRBJ2-7, with 7 bases that match TRBD1. The germline gives CDR1 KGHSH, CDR2 LQKENI. V lost 3 bases and J lost 5; bases outside the gene matches: 13. The CDR3 totals 16 residues. The CDR3 sequence is CASSPRLGDRVNEQYF. The CDR3 nucleotides read TGTGCCAGCTCACCTAGGTTAGGAGACAGGGTTAACGAGCAGTACTTC.

Only a few counts were recorded for this clone. The gene calls are TRBV27 and TRBJ1-5; D may be TRBD1 (6 bases). Trimming stripped 0 bases from V and 9 bases from J, with 9 bases between. Germline loops: CDR1 MNHEY, CDR2 SMNVEV (reference sequence). The CDR3 runs 13 residues. CDR3 in DNA: TGTGCCAGCAGTTTATCGCAGGGGACGCCCCAGCATTTT. Encoded protein: CASSLSQGTPQHF.

The chain uses TRBV5-4 and TRBJ2-2; D may be TRBD1 (5 bases). Trimming stripped 3 bases from V and 3 bases from J, with 15 bases between. In germline, CDR1 is SGHNT, CDR2 YYREEE (reference sequence). This CDR3 contains 16 residues. CDR3 amino acids: CASSWGGRVDTGELFF. CDR3 coding DNA: TGTGCCAGCAGCTGGGGCGGCAGGGTGGACACCGGGGAGCTGTTTTTT.